The next 26 T cell receptor beta chains were all read from a single sample in a study of blood T cell repertoires in COVID-19. Profiling relied on immunoSEQ multiplex PCR, and the TCRdb table lists in-frame clones only, not all of them. The sample has 250,000 to 300,000 clones; roughly 85% are singletons. Sequenced input: PBMCs or T cells enriched from blood (not recorded which). The source of these receptors is a woman aged 50 to 65 who had recovered from COVID-19.

V usage is TRBV5-1 and J usage is TRBJ2-7; weak D call: TRBD2 (5 bases). Trimming took off 1 base at V and 3 bases at J, with 8 bases between the two ends. Germline assignment: CDR1 SGHRS and CDR2 YFSETQ. The CDR3 spans 13 residues. The CDR3 nucleotides are TGCGCCAGCAGCTTGCAGGACTTCTACGAGCAGTACTTC. Translation gives CASSLQDFYEQYF.

This rearrangement joins TRBV19 to TRBJ2-7; 8 bases are a match to TRBD2. CDR3 length: 14 amino acids. The trim removed 4 bases at V and 7 bases at J, leaving 9 bases unmatched. Germline CDR1 is LNHDA and CDR2 is SQIVND (reference sequence). The CDR3 here is CASSKPSGSNEQYF. The CDR3 DNA reads as TGTGCCAGTAGTAAGCCCAGCGGGAGTAATGAGCAGTACTTC.

This rearrangement joins TRBV5-1 to TRBJ1-1, with 7 bases fitting TRBD1. CDR1 SGHRS and CDR2 YFSETQ come from the germline V gene. Trimming took 3 bases from V and 0 from J; bases not matched to a gene: 5. The CDR3 loop spans 15 amino acids. The CDR3 coding sequence is TGCGCCAGCAGCTCTTTAGGGGGCTTGAACACTGAAGCTTTCTTT. It translates to CASSSLGGLNTEAFF.

This chain joins TRBV27 and TRBJ2-3; no clear D. Trimming shortened V by 6 bases and J by 0 bases, and 13 bases separated the two germline ends. The CDR3 has 15 residues. Germline CDR1 reads MNHEY; CDR2 reads SMNVEV (reference sequence). Here the CDR3 DNA reads TGTGCCAGCAGAGATTTAAAGACTAGCACAGATACGCAGTATTTT. Amino acids: CASRDLKTSTDTQYF.

This clone has only a few counts. The CDR3 nucleotides are TGTGCCAGCAGAAGTCCGGACAGTAATGAAAAACTGTTTTTT. This encodes CASRSPDSNEKLFF. The V and J genes are TRBV28 and TRBJ1-4, with TRBD1 as a possible D gene (6 bases). This CDR3 has 14 amino acids. Germline V CDR1 and CDR2: MDHEN, SYDVKM. With 6 bases removed from V and 4 bases from J, the gap between germline ends came to 12 bases.

This chain connects TRBV5-1 to TRBJ1-5; tentative D call: TRBD1 (5 bases). There are 15 residues in the CDR3. Germline loops: CDR1 SGHRS, CDR2 YFSETQ. V dropped 6 bases and J dropped 0 bases, with 13 bases sitting between them. The DNA of the CDR3 is TGCGCCAGCACCATCGGAGGGGATAGCAATCAGCCCCAGCATTTT. Translation: CASTIGGDSNQPQHF.

A single count supports this clone. The chain carries TRBV7-9 and TRBJ2-5; tentative D call: TRBD2 (5 bases). The CDR3 has 14 amino acids. CDR1 SEHNR and CDR2 FQNEAQ come from the germline V gene (reference sequence). The ends were cut back, 5 bases at V and 7 bases at J, with 17 bases in the middle. This CDR3 is CASSLGPSRGTQYF. CDR3 nucleotide sequence: TGTGCCAGCAGCCTCGGACCTTCCCGGGGGACCCAGTACTTC. The full variable domain, rest sourced from reference TRBV7-9 and TRBJ2-5, is DTGVSQNPRHKITKRGQNVTFRCDPISEHNRLYWYRQTLGQGPEFLTYFQNEAQLEKSRLLSDRFSAERPKGSFSTLEIQRTEQGDSAMYLCASSLGPSRGTQYFGPGTRLLVL.

The chain joins TRBV2 to TRBJ1-2, with a possible D match to TRBD1 (6 bases). There are 13 residues in the CDR3. The V and J ends lost 4 bases and 2 bases respectively, with 8 bases between them. Germline-derived CDR1 and CDR2 are SNHLY and FYNNEI. The CDR3 DNA reads TGTGCCAGCAGTGTGGGACAAAACTATGGCTACACCTTC. Translating it yields CASSVGQNYGYTF.

The chain has TRBV5-1 and TRBJ2-5; D gene ambiguous. This CDR3 is 13 amino acids long. The germline V gene encodes CDR1 SGHRS and CDR2 YFSETQ. Trimming cost V 6 bases and J 5 bases, with 14 bases left between them. CDR3: CASIEMGSETQYF. The CDR3 DNA follows: TGCGCCAGCATCGAAATGGGCTCGGAGACCCAGTACTTC.

V gene TRBV11-2 combines with J gene TRBJ2-1, with D unresolved. Germline V lookup: CDR1 SGHAT, CDR2 FQNNGV. V was pared by 2 bases and J by 8 bases, with 10 bases between. The CDR3 loop spans 13 amino acids. The CDR3 loop is CASSLLLLYEQFF. Here the CDR3 DNA reads TGTGCCAGCAGCTTACTACTATTGTATGAGCAGTTCTTC.

The chain joins TRBV2 to TRBJ1-6, with D unresolved. The CDR3 sequence is 13 residues long. The V gene lost 3 bases and the J gene lost 6 bases, with 6 bases spanning the gap. The germline V gene has CDR1 SNHLY and CDR2 FYNNEI. CDR3 nucleotide sequence: TGTGCCAGCAGTGACGGGAGTAATTCACCCCTCCACTTT. Protein sequence: CASSDGSNSPLHF. Together with reference TRBV2 and TRBJ1-6, the CDR3 gives the full variable domain: EPEVTQTPSHQVTQMGQEVILRCVPISNHLYFYWYRQILGQKVEFLVSFYNNEISEKSEIFDDQFSVERPDGSNFTLKIRSTKLEDSAMYFCASSDGSNSPLHFGNGTRLTVT.

This chain joins TRBV6-1 and TRBJ2-7; no clear D. The CDR3 length is 13 residues. CDR1 is MNHNS, CDR2 SASEGT, per germline. With 1 base removed from V and 6 bases from J, the gap between germline ends came to 10 bases. Written as DNA, the CDR3 is TGTGCCAGCAGTGAAGTACGTTGGAGCGAGCAGTACTTC. It yields the protein CASSEVRWSEQYF.

The DNA for the CDR3 is TGCGCCAGCAGCTTGTATCCGGGAGTGGCAGATACGCAGTATTTT. This translates into CASSLYPGVADTQYF. This rearrangement joins TRBV5-1 to TRBJ2-3, with D maybe TRBD2 (6 bases). Trimming pared 1 base from V and 4 bases from J, leaving 13 bases between. The germline gives CDR1 SGHRS, CDR2 YFSETQ. The length of the CDR3 is 15 residues.

The genes are TRBV10-3 and TRBJ2-2; 16 positions match TRBD2. V lost 3 bases and J lost 1; bases outside the gene matches: 8. Germline CDR1 reads ENHRY; CDR2 reads SYGVKD. The CDR3 contains 20 residues. CDR3 protein: CAISDPPGLAGGGNTGELFF. The CDR3 nucleotides are TGTGCCATCAGTGATCCTCCGGGACTAGCGGGAGGGGGGAACACCGGGGAGCTGTTTTTT.

This chain connects TRBV28 to TRBJ1-1; D unresolved. Trimming left V 5 bases short and J 4 bases short, with 8 bases between. Looked up from germline, CDR1 is MDHEN and CDR2 is SYDVKM. CDR3 size: 12 residues. This CDR3 is CASSEVSTEAFF. The CDR3, as DNA: TGTGCCAGCAGTGAAGTTAGCACTGAAGCTTTCTTT. Filled out from reference TRBV28 and TRBJ1-1, the complete variable domain reads DVKVTQSSRYLVKRTGEKVFLECVQDMDHENMFWYRQDPGLGLRLIYFSYDVKMKEKGDIPEGYSVSREKKERFSLILESASTNQTSMYLCASSEVSTEAFFGQGTRLTVV.

The V and J genes are TRBV5-5 and TRBJ1-1; 8 positions match TRBD1. The junction had 8 bases not matched to a gene; V was cut back by 3 bases and J by 4 bases. Looked up from germline, CDR1 is SGHKS and CDR2 is YYEKEE (reference sequence). The CDR3 totals 15 residues. CDR3 sequence reads: CASSSLTGEFTEAFF. DNA of the CDR3: TGTGCCAGCAGCTCCCTGACAGGGGAGTTCACTGAAGCTTTCTTT.

This sequence joins TRBV19 and TRBJ1-5; TRBD1 matches 8 bases. CDR1 is LNHDA, CDR2 SQIVND, per germline (reference sequence). The CDR3 contains 15 residues. V dropped 2 bases and J dropped 5; count of bases not matched to a gene: 5. The CDR3 loop reads CASSIYRGEYQPQHF. CDR3 in DNA: TGTGCCAGTAGTATATACAGGGGGGAATATCAGCCCCAGCATTTT.

This sequence joins TRBV7-9 and TRBJ1-3, with 7 bases matching TRBD1. CDR3 size: 14 residues. Germline lookup yields CDR1 SEHNR and CDR2 FQNEAQ (reference sequence). V dropped 5 bases and J dropped 3; count of bases not matched to a gene: 4. As DNA, the CDR3 is TGTGCCAGCAGCACAAACAGGGGTGGAAACACCATATATTTT. Translated: CASSTNRGGNTIYF.

This chain uses TRBV28 with TRBJ2-7, with 12 bases identical to TRBD2. The V gene's germline CDR1 is MDHEN and CDR2 SYDVKM. The CDR3 contains 17 residues. The V gene end was trimmed by 5 bases and the J gene end by 6 bases; junction bases not matched to a gene: 14. CDR3 in amino acids: CASSPPAGLAGMGEQYF. CDR3 bases: TGTGCCAGCAGTCCCCCGGCCGGACTAGCGGGAATGGGCGAGCAGTACTTC. Supplemented by reference TRBV28 and TRBJ2-7, the full variable domain reads DVKVTQSSRYLVKRTGEKVFLECVQDMDHENMFWYRQDPGLGLRLIYFSYDVKMKEKGDIPEGYSVSREKKERFSLILESASTNQTSMYLCASSPPAGLAGMGEQYFGPGTRLTVT.

V is TRBV12-5 and J is TRBJ2-3; TRBD1 matches 7 bases. Trimming took 1 base from V and 3 from J; bases not matched to a gene: 10. Per the germline V gene, CDR1 is LGHNT and CDR2 is FRNRAP. This CDR3 comprises 17 residues. CDR3 nucleotides: TGTGCTAGTGGTTTGGCGTTACAGGGGACATGGACAGATACGCAGTATTTT. This codes for CASGLALQGTWTDTQYF. Complete variable domain (other parts from reference TRBV12-5 and TRBJ2-3): DARVTQTPRHKVTEMGQEVTMRCQPILGHNTVFWYRQTMMQGLELLAYFRNRAPLDDSGMPKDRFSAEMPDATLATLKIQPSEPRDSAVYFCASGLALQGTWTDTQYFGPGTRLTVL.

The V and J genes are TRBV28 and TRBJ2-5; D might be TRBD1 (6 bases). In germline, CDR1 is MDHEN, CDR2 SYDVKM. The length of the CDR3 is 15 residues. Deletions cut 5 bases from V and 5 bases from J, with 18 bases between. This chain's CDR3 is CASSATGLTRETQYF. As DNA, the CDR3 is TGTGCCAGCAGTGCTACAGGGCTTACTCGGGAGACCCAGTACTTC.

This clone appeared a few times. The J gene is TRBJ1-1, the V gene TRBV10-1; D uncertain. There are 11 residues in the CDR3. Germline-derived CDR1 and CDR2 are WNHNN and SYGVQD (reference sequence). Deletions cut 2 bases from V and 11 bases from J, with 9 bases between. This CDR3 reads CASSEAGLAFF. The CDR3 nucleotides read TGCGCCAGCAGTGAGGCGGGATTGGCTTTCTTT.

The chain combines TRBV15 with TRBJ2-3; the D is unclear. The CDR3 totals 14 residues. The ends were cut back, 1 base at V and 1 base at J, with 6 bases in the middle. The V gene's germline CDR1 is LNHNV and CDR2 YYDKDF (reference sequence). This CDR3 is CATSRVAGTDTQYF. The CDR3 DNA follows: TGTGCCACCAGCAGAGTGGCGGGCACAGATACGCAGTATTTT.

With respect to this clone: At one of its ends the junction is not consistent with the germline gene, which may arise from a read error. The chain is built from TRBV5-1 and TRBJ2-7; 8 nucleotides line up with TRBD2. Germline V gene lookup returns CDR1 SGHRS and CDR2 YFSETQ. This CDR3 has 15 amino acids. The CDR3 reads CASSLSSGSSFEQYF. The CDR3, as DNA: TGCGCCAGCAGCTTGTCCAGCGGGAGTTCCTTCGAGCAGTACTTC.

This rearrangement joins TRBV19 to TRBJ1-5, with 7 bases lining up with TRBD1. V shed 6 bases and J 2 bases; nucleotides not matched to a gene: 13. Germline lookup yields CDR1 LNHDA and CDR2 SQIVND (reference sequence). The CDR3 consists of 17 residues. This CDR3 is CASSRRGTAAGNQPQHF. The CDR3 DNA is TGTGCCAGTAGCCGAAGGGGGACAGCGGCTGGCAATCAGCCCCAGCATTTT.

This rearrangement joins TRBV5-1 to TRBJ2-7, with 10 bases matching TRBD1. The CDR3 consists of 14 residues. The V gene's germline CDR1 is SGHRS and CDR2 YFSETQ. V shed 0 bases and J 9 bases; nucleotides not matched to a gene: 6. This CDR3 reads CASSLGDRGSGQYF. In DNA form, the CDR3 reads TGCGCCAGCAGCTTGGGGGACAGGGGAAGCGGGCAGTACTTC. The full variable domain, in which reference TRBV5-1 and TRBJ2-7 provide the parts outside the CDR3, is KAGVTQTPRYLIKTRGQQVTLSCSPISGHRSVSWYQQTPGQGLQFLFEYFSETQRNKGNFPGRFSGRQFSNSRSEMNVSTLELGDSALYLCASSLGDRGSGQYFGPGTRLTVT.